This TCR beta chain was identified in a study of neurological immune-mediated disorders. Study-wide results and limits: It was HTLV-1-associated myelopathy that showed the most TCR clonal expansion, while multiple sclerosis showed the least, falling below healthy controls.

This clonotype was seen at least ten times. What it recognizes is unknown. The V segment lost 4 bases and the J segment 2 bases; nucleotides outside the gene matches: 11. The CDR3 extends over 16 amino acids. Germline V gene data show CDR1 as SGHRS and CDR2 as YFSETQ. With 10-nucleotide random UMIs included, cDNA was synthesized by 5'RACE. In every sequencing run, more than 180 million TCR-beta sequences were generated from 15-18 subjects. TCRdb analysed the 5' RACE reads with MiXCR anew, one entry per CDR3 protein. The sample holds under 60,000 distinct CDR3 sequences, around a tenth seen once. Unsorted libraries were generated from 2 million PBMCs. These cells had been stored in RNAlater at -80 C.

The sequencing input was PBMCs. The V gene is TRBV5-1, the J gene TRBJ1-1; 7 nucleotides agree with TRBD1. This TCR was recovered from a woman between 40 and 55 years old with HTLV-1-associated myelopathy (HAM/TSP). In DNA, the CDR3 is TGCGCCAGCAGCCAGAGGGGGCAGGGGGGAAACACTGAAGCTTTCTTT. It translates to CASSQRGQGGNTEAFF.